These T cell receptor beta chains were read from a single sample in a study of blood T cell repertoires in COVID-19. Repertoires were generated with immunoSEQ multiplex PCR, while TCRdb's copy carries only in-frame clones and drops some. The sample contains about 140,000 clones, about 90% of which appear only once. Sequences were obtained from peripheral blood. The receptors shown here come from a woman aged 55-69 years with acute or convalescent COVID-19. The CDR3 runs from the conserved cysteine through the conserved F or W. A D gene is named only where the DNA matches it firmly. Rows may omit the clone size; those that give it use once, few, many or a size class.

TRBJ1-6 | . | once | 15 | TRBV7-2 | TGTGCCAGCAGCTTAGAATCCAGGGGCAATTCACCCCTCCACTTT | CASSLESRGNSPLHF
TRBJ2-1 | TRBD1 | . | 12 | TRBV3-1/TRBV3-2 | TGTGCCAGCAGCCCCCGGGACAGGGAGCGGTTCTTC | CASSPRDRERFF
TRBJ2-2 | . | . | 14 | TRBV11-3 | TGTGCCAGCAGTCACGCACACAACACCGGGGAGCTGTTTTTT | CASSHAHNTGELFF
TRBJ2-5 | . | . | 16 | TRBV7-8 | TGTGCCAGCAGCCGAGGGGGAGGGGCGCTCCAAGAGACCCAGTACTTC | CASSRGGGALQETQYF
TRBJ1-4 | TRBD1 | . | 17 | TRBV14 | TGTGCCAGCAGCCAAGATTTCTCCGGGACAGGGAGAGAAAAACTGTTTTTT | CASSQDFSGTGREKLFF
TRBJ1-5 | . | few | 13 | TRBV30 | TGTGCCTGGAGCAGGGGTGAGGATCAGCCCCAGCATTTT | CAWSRGEDQPQHF
TRBJ1-2 | . | once | 14 | TRBV3-1/TRBV3-2 | TGTGCCAGCAGCTTGACAGTCTTGTCCTATGGCTACACCTTC | CASSLTVLSYGYTF
TRBJ1-2 | . | . | 15 | TRBV7-2 | TGTGCCAGCAGCCCGCAACAGGGCTTCCTCTATGGCTACACCTTC | CASSPQQGFLYGYTF
TRBJ2-4 | TRBD1 | once | 14 | TRBV19 | TGTGCCAGTAGTGAACGGACAGGGAGAAACATTCAGTACTTC | CASSERTGRNIQYF
TRBJ1-2 | TRBD1 | once | 15 | TRBV30 | TGTGCCTGCAACTCACGGGGACAGCCAAACGCTGGCTACACCTTC | CACNSRGQPNAGYTF
TRBJ2-7 | . | . | 14 | TRBV30 | TGTGCCTGGAACAAGGGGATACGATTCTACGAGCAGTACTTC | CAWNKGIRFYEQYF
TRBJ1-2 | TRBD1 | . | 13 | TRBV6-5 | TGTGCCAGCAGGGTGGGACAGGGGTTGGGCTACACCTTC | CASRVGQGLGYTF
TRBJ1-2 | . | . | 15 | TRBV28 | TGTGCCAGCAGTTTTGGCCAGGGTGAGCCCTATGGCTACACCTTC | CASSFGQGEPYGYTF
TRBJ2-7 | TRBD2 | . | 15 | TRBV18 | TGTGCCAGCTCACCACTACTAGCGGGGGCTTACGAGCAGTACTTC | CASSPLLAGAYEQYF
TRBJ2-5 | . | . | 17 | TRBV29-1 | TGCAGCGTTGATGGTTCCTTACAGAACCAATTCCAAGAGACCCAGTACTTC | CSVDGSLQNQFQETQYF
TRBJ1-1 | . | . | 14 | TRBV7-9 | TGTGCCAGCAGCCTTGGACTGCGAAACACTGAAGCTTTCTTT | CASSLGLRNTEAFF
TRBJ1-2 | TRBD1 | . | 15 | TRBV3-1/TRBV3-2 | TGTGCCAGCAGCCAAGGGGACAGAACTAACTATGGCTACACCTTC | CASSQGDRTNYGYTF
TRBJ2-3 | . | . | 11 | TRBV2 | TGTGCCAGCAGATCTAGATATACGCAGTATTTT | CASRSRYTQYF
TRBJ1-4 | . | . | 14 | TRBV6-5 | TGTGCCAGCAGTCCCGGACAGAATAATGAAAAACTGTTTTTT | CASSPGQNNEKLFF
TRBJ1-2 | . | . | 14 | TRBV5-4 | TGTGCCAGCAGCTTTGGGGAGTTTAACTATGGCTACACCTTC | CASSFGEFNYGYTF
TRBJ1-1 | TRBD1 | few | 13 | TRBV14 | TGTGCCAGCAGCAGGGACAGGAACACTGAAGCTTTCTTT | CASSRDRNTEAFF
TRBJ2-5 | . | . | 14 | TRBV10-3 | TGTGCCATCAGCGCACGGTGGCGGTCACAGACCCAGTACTTC | CAISARWRSQTQYF
TRBJ1-5 | TRBD1 | . | 15 | TRBV30 | TGTGCCTGGAGAGCCGGGACAGGGGTAAATCAGCCCCAGCATTTT | CAWRAGTGVNQPQHF
TRBJ1-2 | TRBD1 | . | 13 | TRBV5-1 | TGCGCCAGCAGCTTAAGTAGGGGGCTTGGCTACACCTTC | CASSLSRGLGYTF
TRBJ1-2 | TRBD1 | . | 16 | TRBV6-1 | TGTGCCAGCAGTGGGGGTAGACAGGGCCTGAGCTATGGCTACACCTTC | CASSGGRQGLSYGYTF
TRBJ2-7 | . | once | 14 | TRBV30 | TGTGCCTGGAGATCGGCCAGGCCCTCCTACGAGCAGTACTTC | CAWRSARPSYEQYF
TRBJ1-6 | TRBD1 | . | 14 | TRBV7-9 | TGTGCCAGCAGCTTAAGACAGGGAGATTCACCCCTCCACTTT | CASSLRQGDSPLHF
TRBJ1-1 | . | . | 14 | TRBV11-2 | TGTGCCAGCATCTCTGACCGGGGGTCCACTGAAGCTTTCTTT | CASISDRGSTEAFF
TRBJ1-5 | . | . | 17 | TRBV7-8 | TGTGCCAGCAGCTTACATTACGGGGAGAAGATCAATCAGCCCCAGCATTTT | CASSLHYGEKINQPQHF
TRBJ1-2 | TRBD1 | . | 14 | TRBV25-1 | TGTGCCAGCAGTGAATACGGACAGGGGGATGGCTACACCTTC | CASSEYGQGDGYTF
TRBJ1-6 | TRBD1 | . | 18 | TRBV4-3 | TGCGCCAGCAGCCAAGATCCCTACGGACAGGGGGCTCGCTCACCCCTCCACTTT | CASSQDPYGQGARSPLHF
TRBJ2-2 | TRBD2 | . | 13 | TRBV29-1 | TGCAGCGTTGATCGCGGGGGCACCGGGGAGCTGTTTTTT | CSVDRGGTGELFF
TRBJ2-4 | TRBD1 | . | 16 | TRBV11-3 | TGTGCCAGCAGCTTAGGACAGGGTTTAGCCAAAAACATTCAGTACTTC | CASSLGQGLAKNIQYF
TRBJ2-3 | TRBD2 | . | 16 | TRBV19 | TGTGCCAGTAGCCAAATAAGAGCGGGGGCGGGAGATACGCAGTATTTT | CASSQIRAGAGDTQYF
TRBJ1-2 | TRBD1 | . | 13 | TRBV6-2/TRBV6-3 | TGTGCCAGCAGTCGACAGGGATCGGAGGGCTACACCTTC | CASSRQGSEGYTF
TRBJ1-2 | TRBD1 | once | 12 | TRBV25-1 | TGTGCCAGCAAAGGGACAGGGCACGGCTACACCTTC | CASKGTGHGYTF
TRBJ2-3 | . | . | 16 | TRBV7-2 | TGTGCCAGCAGCTTACGAGGGGGGGCTACCACAGATACGCAGTATTTT | CASSLRGGATTDTQYF
TRBJ2-1 | . | few | 14 | TRBV2 | TGTGCCAGCAGGGCGGGACTCCGCTACAATGAGCAGTTCTTC | CASRAGLRYNEQFF
TRBJ2-5 | TRBD2 | . | 14 | TRBV11-2 | TGTGCCAGCTCTATAGCGGGGTCCGGGGAGACCCAGTACTTC | CASSIAGSGETQYF
TRBJ2-3 | . | . | 15 | TRBV9 | TGTGCCAGCAGCGTACTGGCGGGGCCGACAGATACGCAGTATTTT | CASSVLAGPTDTQYF
TRBJ2-7 | TRBD2 | . | 15 | TRBV6-6 | TGTGCCAGCAGTTACCGAACTAGCGGTAGTAACGAGCAGTACTTC | CASSYRTSGSNEQYF
TRBJ1-1 | . | . | 11 | TRBV5-1 | TGCGCCAGCAGCCTTAACACTGAAGCTTTCTTT | CASSLNTEAFF
TRBJ2-1 | TRBD1 | . | 15 | TRBV25-1 | TGTGCCAGCAGCATAGTAGGGGACAGGGAGAATGAGCAGTTCTTC | CASSIVGDRENEQFF
TRBJ1-1 | . | . | 17 | TRBV5-1 | TGCGCCAGCAGCTTGCAAGCGCAGGGGAGGGGGAGCACTGAAGCTTTCTTT | CASSLQAQGRGSTEAFF
TRBJ2-7 | . | . | 14 | TRBV6-2/TRBV6-3 | TGTGCCAGCAGTGTAGGGGGTTCGCCCTACGAGCAGTACTTC | CASSVGGSPYEQYF
TRBJ2-7 | . | . | 14 | TRBV4-3 | TGCGCCAGCAGCCAAGATGCCCGGTCCTACGAGCAGTACTTC | CASSQDARSYEQYF
TRBJ1-2 | TRBD1 | . | 16 | TRBV6-1 | TGTGCCAGCAGTGAAGAGACAGGGAAGCTCTTCTATGGCTACACCTTC | CASSEETGKLFYGYTF
TRBJ1-6 | TRBD1 | . | 16 | TRBV5-6 | TGTGCCAGCAGCTTGGACCCAACAGGGGACGGCTCACCCCTCCACTTT | CASSLDPTGDGSPLHF